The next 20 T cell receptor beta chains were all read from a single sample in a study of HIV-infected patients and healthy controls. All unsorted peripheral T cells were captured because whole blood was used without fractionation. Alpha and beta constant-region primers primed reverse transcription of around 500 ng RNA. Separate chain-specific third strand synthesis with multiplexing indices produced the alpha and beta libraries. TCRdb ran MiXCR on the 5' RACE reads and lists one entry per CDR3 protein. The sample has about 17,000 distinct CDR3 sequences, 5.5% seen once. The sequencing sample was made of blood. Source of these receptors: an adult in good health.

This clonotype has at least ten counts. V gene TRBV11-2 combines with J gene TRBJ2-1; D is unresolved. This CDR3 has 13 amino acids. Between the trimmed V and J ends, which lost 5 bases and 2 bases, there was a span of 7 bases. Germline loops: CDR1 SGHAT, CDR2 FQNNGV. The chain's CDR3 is CASSQDTYNEQFF. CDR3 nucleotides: TGTGCCAGCAGCCAAGACACCTACAATGAGCAGTTCTTC. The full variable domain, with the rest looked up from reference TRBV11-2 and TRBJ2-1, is EAGVAQSPRYKIIEKRQSVAFWCNPISGHATLYWYQQILGQGPKLLIQFQNNGVVDDSQLPKDRFSAERLKGVDSTLKIQPAKLEDSAVYLCASSQDTYNEQFFGPGTRLTVL.

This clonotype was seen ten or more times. The CDR3: CASSSGGNTDTQYF. CDR3 nucleotide sequence: TGCGCCAGCAGCTCCGGGGGAAACACAGATACGCAGTATTTT. This chain links TRBV5-1 with TRBJ2-3; maybe TRBD2 (6 bases). Trimming shortened V by 3 bases and J by 2 bases, and 10 bases separated the two germline ends. The germline CDR1 and CDR2 sequences are SGHRS and YFSETQ. CDR3 length: 14 amino acids.

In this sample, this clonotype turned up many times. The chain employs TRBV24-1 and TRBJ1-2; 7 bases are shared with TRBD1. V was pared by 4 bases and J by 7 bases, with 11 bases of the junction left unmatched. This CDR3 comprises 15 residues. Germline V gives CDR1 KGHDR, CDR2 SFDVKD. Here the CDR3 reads CATSDPQQGNGGYTF. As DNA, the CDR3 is TGTGCCACCAGTGACCCCCAACAGGGGAACGGTGGCTACACCTTC.

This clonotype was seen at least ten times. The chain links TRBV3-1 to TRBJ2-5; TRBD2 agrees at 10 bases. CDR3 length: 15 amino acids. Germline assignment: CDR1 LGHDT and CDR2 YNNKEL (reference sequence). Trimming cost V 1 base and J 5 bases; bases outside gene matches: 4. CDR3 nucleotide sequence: TGTGCCAGCAGCCAAGCTAGCGGGGGTTCTGAGACCCAGTACTTC. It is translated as CASSQASGGSETQYF.

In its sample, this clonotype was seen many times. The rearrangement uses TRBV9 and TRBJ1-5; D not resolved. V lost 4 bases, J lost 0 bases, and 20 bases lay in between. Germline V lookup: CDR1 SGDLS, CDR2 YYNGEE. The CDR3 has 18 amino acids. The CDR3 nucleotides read TGTGCCAGCAGCCCCGGATCCGGTCTGGACCTTAGCAATCAGCCCCAGCATTTT. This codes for CASSPGSGLDLSNQPQHF.

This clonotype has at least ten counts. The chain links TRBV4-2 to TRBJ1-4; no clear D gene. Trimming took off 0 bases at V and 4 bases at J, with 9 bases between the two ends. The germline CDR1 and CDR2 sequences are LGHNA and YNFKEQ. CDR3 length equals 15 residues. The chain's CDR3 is CASSQEDDFNEKLFF. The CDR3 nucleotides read TGTGCCAGCAGCCAAGAAGACGACTTTAATGAAAAACTGTTTTTT.

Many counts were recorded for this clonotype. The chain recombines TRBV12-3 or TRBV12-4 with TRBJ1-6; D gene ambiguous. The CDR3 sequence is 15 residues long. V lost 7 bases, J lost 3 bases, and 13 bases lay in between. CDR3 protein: CASTALVSYNSPLHF. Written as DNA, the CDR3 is TGTGCCAGCACCGCACTTGTTAGCTATAATTCACCCCTCCACTTT.

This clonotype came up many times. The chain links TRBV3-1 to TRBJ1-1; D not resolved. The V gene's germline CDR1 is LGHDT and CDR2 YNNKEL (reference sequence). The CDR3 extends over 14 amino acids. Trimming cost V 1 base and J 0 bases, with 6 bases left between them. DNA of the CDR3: TGTGCCAGCAGCCAAGTAATCATGAACACTGAAGCTTTCTTT. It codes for CASSQVIMNTEAFF.

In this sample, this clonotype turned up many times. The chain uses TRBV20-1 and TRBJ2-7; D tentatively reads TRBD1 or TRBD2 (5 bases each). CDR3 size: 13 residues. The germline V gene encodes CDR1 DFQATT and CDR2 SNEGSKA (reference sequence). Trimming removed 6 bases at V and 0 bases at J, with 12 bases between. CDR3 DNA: TGCAGTGCCGAGGGACGGTACTCCTACGAGCAGTACTTC. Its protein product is CSAEGRYSYEQYF.

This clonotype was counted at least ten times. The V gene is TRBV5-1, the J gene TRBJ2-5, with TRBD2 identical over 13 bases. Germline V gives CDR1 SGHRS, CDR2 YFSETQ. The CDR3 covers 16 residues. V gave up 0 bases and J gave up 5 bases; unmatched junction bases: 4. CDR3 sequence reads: CASSLELAGGPETQYF. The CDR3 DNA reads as TGCGCCAGCAGCTTGGAACTAGCGGGGGGGCCTGAGACCCAGTACTTC.

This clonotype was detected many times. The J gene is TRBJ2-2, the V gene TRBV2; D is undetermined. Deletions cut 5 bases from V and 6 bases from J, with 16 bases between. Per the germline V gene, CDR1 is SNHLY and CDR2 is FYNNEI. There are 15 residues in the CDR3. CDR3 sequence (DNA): TGTGCCAGCAGTTCCGGATCAGTATCTCCCGGGGAGCTGTTTTTT. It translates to CASSSGSVSPGELFF.

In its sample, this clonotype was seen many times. Here the CDR3 reads CAAGAIQETQYF. CDR3 nucleotides: TGTGCCGCAGGGGCTATACAAGAGACCCAGTACTTC. V and J are TRBV2 and TRBJ2-5; a weak D match, TRBD1 (6 bases). Between the trimmed V and J ends, which lost 11 bases and 2 bases, there was a span of 12 bases. CDR1 is SNHLY, CDR2 FYNNEI, per germline. The CDR3 runs to 12 residues.

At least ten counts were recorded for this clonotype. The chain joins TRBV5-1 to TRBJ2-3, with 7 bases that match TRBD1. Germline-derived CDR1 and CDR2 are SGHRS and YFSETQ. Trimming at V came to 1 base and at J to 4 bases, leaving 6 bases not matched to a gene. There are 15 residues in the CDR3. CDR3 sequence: CASSLNTGVPDTQYF. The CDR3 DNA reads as TGCGCCAGCAGCTTGAACACAGGGGTTCCAGATACGCAGTATTTT.

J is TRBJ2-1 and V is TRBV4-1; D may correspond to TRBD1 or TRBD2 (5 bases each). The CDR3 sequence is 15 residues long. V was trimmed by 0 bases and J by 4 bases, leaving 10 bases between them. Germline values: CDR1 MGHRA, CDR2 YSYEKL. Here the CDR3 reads CASSQDRGRYNEQFF. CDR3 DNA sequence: TGCGCCAGCAGCCAAGATCGGGGCAGATACAATGAGCAGTTCTTC.

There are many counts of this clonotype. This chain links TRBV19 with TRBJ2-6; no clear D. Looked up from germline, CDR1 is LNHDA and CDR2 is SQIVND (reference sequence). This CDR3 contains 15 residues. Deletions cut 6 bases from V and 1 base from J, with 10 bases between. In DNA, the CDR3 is TGTGCCAGTAGCCCAGCCGGTTCTGGGGCCAACGTCCTGACTTTC. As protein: CASSPAGSGANVLTF.

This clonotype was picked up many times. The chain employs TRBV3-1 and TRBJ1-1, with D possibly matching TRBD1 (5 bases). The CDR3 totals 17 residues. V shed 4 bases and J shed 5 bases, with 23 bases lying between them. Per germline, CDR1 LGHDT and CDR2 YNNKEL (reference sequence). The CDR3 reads CASSRGGIGGSRTEAFF. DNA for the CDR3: TGTGCCAGCAGCCGCGGGGGGATAGGTGGGAGCAGGACTGAAGCTTTCTTT.

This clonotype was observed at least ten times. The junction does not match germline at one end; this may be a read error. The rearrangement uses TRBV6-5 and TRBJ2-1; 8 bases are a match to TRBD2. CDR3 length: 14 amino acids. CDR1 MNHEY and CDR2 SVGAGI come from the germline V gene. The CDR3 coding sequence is TGTGCCAGCAGTCCGCGGGGGGCCTACAGTGAGCAGTTCTTC. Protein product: CASSPRGAYSEQFF.

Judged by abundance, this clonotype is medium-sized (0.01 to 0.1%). The CDR3 sequence is CATSRDTTGQPQHF. As DNA, the CDR3 is TGTGCCACCAGCAGAGACACGACGGGGCAGCCCCAGCATTTT. V and J are TRBV15 and TRBJ1-5, with unresolved D. Germline assignment: CDR1 LNHNV and CDR2 YYDKDF (reference sequence). The CDR3 is 14 amino acids. The V gene lost 0 bases and the J gene lost 7 bases, with 10 bases spanning the gap.

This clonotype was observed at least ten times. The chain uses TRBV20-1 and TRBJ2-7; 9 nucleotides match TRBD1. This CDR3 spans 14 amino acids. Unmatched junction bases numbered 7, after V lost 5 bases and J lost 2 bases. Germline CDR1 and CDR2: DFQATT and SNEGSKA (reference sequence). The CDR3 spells CSAEQGAETYEQYF. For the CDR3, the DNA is TGCAGTGCTGAACAGGGGGCTGAGACCTACGAGCAGTACTTC.

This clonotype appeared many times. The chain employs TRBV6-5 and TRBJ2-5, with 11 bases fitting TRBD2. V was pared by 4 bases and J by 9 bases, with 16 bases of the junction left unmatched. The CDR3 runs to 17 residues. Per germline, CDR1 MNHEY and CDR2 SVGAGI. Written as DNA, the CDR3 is TGTGCCAGCAGTTCAAACCCCCTCCTAGCGGGGGGTTCGGCCCAGTACTTC. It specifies CASSSNPLLAGGSAQYF.